This TCR beta chain was retrieved from a study of T cells expressing NK-cell markers. CDR3 length: 14 amino acids. Germline CDR1 MGHDK, CDR2 SYGVNS. Study findings and constraints: Roughly 1.0-7.0% of CD8+ T cells in about 6 donors belonged to dominant NKG2C+ clonotypes.

TCRdb re-called the 5' RACE reads and catalogs CDR3 proteins one per entry, DNA excluded. The listing records 150,000 to 200,000 distinct CDR3 sequences. As for this clonotype: The antigen is unknown.

Sequencing was carried out using blood T cells: a sorted CD56 or NKG2C T cell subset, CD4+ or CD8+ T cells, or bulk PBMC T cells (not recorded which). The receptor was derived from a woman aged 18 to 75 in good health. This chain links TRBV25-1 with TRBJ2-7; there is no DNA to check the TCRdb D call of TRBD1. The CDR3 loop reads CASSAGTPTYEQYF.